A selection of T cell receptor beta chains follows, all from one sample in a study of vaccination and CD4 T cells after COVID-19. No cognate antigen is known for these TCRs. A single record per CDR3 protein comes from TCRdb applying MiXCR to the PCR reads. The sample contains some 23,000 distinct CDR3 sequences, around 43% of which appear only once. The sample in question was CD4+ T cells from blood, cultured in vitro, obtained before SARS-CoV-2 vaccination. These receptors all stem from a human donor who received a COVID-19 vaccine. The CDR3 runs from the conserved cysteine through the conserved F or W. A D gene is named only where the DNA matches it firmly. Some rows mark clone size as missing; the rest say once, few, many or name a class of expanded clone.

v_gene	abundance	j_gene	d_gene	CDR3nt	CDR3aa
TRBV21-1	-	TRBJ1-6	-	TGTGCCAGCAGCAAAATATGGGGCGCTTTCCCATATAATTCACCCCTCCACTTT	CASSKIWGAFPYNSPLHF
TRBV6-1	-	TRBJ1-5	TRBD1	TGTGCCGTGACAGGGGGCGGCCAGCCCCAGCATTTT	CAVTGGGQPQHF
TRBV5-1	-	TRBJ2-5	-	TGCGCCAGCAGCTTGGTCGGTGGGGAGGAGACCCAGTACTTC	CASSLVGGEETQYF
TRBV11-2	-	TRBJ1-2	-	TGTGCCAGCAGCTTAGCTCCCATGCCGACCTATGGCTACACCTTC	CASSLAPMPTYGYTF
TRBV5-1	once	TRBJ2-7	-	TGCGCCAGCAAACGGACAGTTGATTACTACGAGCAGTACTTC	CASKRTVDYYEQYF
TRBV7-3	few	TRBJ1-1	-	TGTGCCAGCAGCTTCGGCAGGAACACTGAAGCTTTCTTT	CASSFGRNTEAFF
TRBV4-2	-	TRBJ2-3	TRBD1	TGTGCCAGCAGCCAAAATTGGCTGGGACAGAACACAGATACGCAGTATTTT	CASSQNWLGQNTDTQYF
TRBV29-1	-	TRBJ2-5	-	TGCAGCTTTCCGATCCAAGAGACCCAGTACTTC	CSFPIQETQYF
TRBV19	few	TRBJ2-3	TRBD1	TGTGCCAGTAGAGGCGCGAGGACAGGGGGCACAGATACGCAGTATTTT	CASRGARTGGTDTQYF
TRBV21-1	few	TRBJ1-2	-	TGTGCCAAATTCCGAGGGGCTAACTATGGCTACACCTTC	CAKFRGANYGYTF
TRBV12-3/TRBV12-4	-	TRBJ2-6	-	TGTGCCAGCAGTTTGGTTGGGGCCAACGTCCTGACTTTC	CASSLVGANVLTF
TRBV12-3/TRBV12-4	-	TRBJ1-1	-	TGTGCCAGCAGTTTACTCCTCCCGTGGGGATGGAACACTGAAGCTTTCTTT	CASSLLLPWGWNTEAFF
TRBV4-2	few	TRBJ2-5	-	TGTGCCAGCAGCCAAGTGGGGACGCCAGACGGGGCGGAGACCCAGTACTTC	CASSQVGTPDGAETQYF
TRBV18	few	TRBJ1-2	-	TGTGCTAGCTCACCACCGCCCAGGGGAAGCTATGGCTACACCTTC	CASSPPPRGSYGYTF
TRBV19	few	TRBJ1-3	-	TGTGCCAGTAGTCCGGGGACCGCTAGCTCTGGAAACACCATATATTTT	CASSPGTASSGNTIYF
TRBV19	few	TRBJ2-1	-	TGTGCCAGTAGCAATGAGCAGTTCTTC	CASSNEQFF
TRBV30	-	TRBJ2-1	-	TGTGCCTGGAGTGTACGGTACCTCTACTCCTACAATGAGCAGTTCTTC	CAWSVRYLYSYNEQFF
TRBV29-1	-	TRBJ2-5	-	TGCAGCGTCGAACCACGGGAAGAGACCCAGTACTTC	CSVEPREETQYF
TRBV6-4	-	TRBJ1-1	-	TGTGCCAGCAGCCCCAGCCGGACAGATTACATGAACACTGAAGCTTTCTTT	CASSPSRTDYMNTEAFF
TRBV7-8	-	TRBJ2-7	-	TGTGCCAGCAGCTTCGACAGGACGGCCTACGAGCAGTACTTC	CASSFDRTAYEQYF
TRBV10-3	-	TRBJ1-6	-	TGTGCCATCAGTCCGGGGAATTCACCCCTCCACTTT	CAISPGNSPLHF
TRBV6-1	-	TRBJ1-2	-	TGTGCCAGCAGTGAATCTGGACGGATCTATGGCTACACCTTC	CASSESGRIYGYTF
TRBV4-1	few	TRBJ2-2	TRBD1	TGCGCCAGCAGCCAAGTAATCGGCGACAGGGGGCAAAAAGCCGGGGAGCTGTTTTTT	CASSQVIGDRGQKAGELFF
TRBV6-1	-	TRBJ2-3	TRBD1	TGTGCCAGCAGTGGACTGGACAGGGTCGCAGATACGCAGTATTTT	CASSGLDRVADTQYF
TRBV5-1	-	TRBJ2-1	TRBD2	TGCGCCAGCAGCTTGGCAGAGGGAGGGTCCGGTGAGCAGTTCTTC	CASSLAEGGSGEQFF
TRBV24-1	few	TRBJ2-3	TRBD1	TGTGCCACCAGTGAAATCGACAGGGCTAAAGATTCGGATACGCAGTATTTT	CATSEIDRAKDSDTQYF
TRBV11-3	-	TRBJ2-7	-	TGTGCCAGCAGCTTAGTCAGGGGCGAGCAGTACTTC	CASSLVRGEQYF
TRBV20-1	-	TRBJ2-3	-	TGCAGTGCAGGAACATCCTACAGGGATTTTAGCACAGATACGCAGTATTTT	CSAGTSYRDFSTDTQYF
TRBV24-1	-	TRBJ1-2	-	TGTGCCACCAGTGAATCGGGGCAGGGATCTTTGGATAGTGGCTACACCTTC	CATSESGQGSLDSGYTF
TRBV4-1	-	TRBJ1-2	-	TGCGCCAGCAGCCAAGGCCCCGGGACCCGCCGTTCTAACTATGGCTACACCTTC	CASSQGPGTRRSNYGYTF
TRBV20-1	-	TRBJ2-5	TRBD2	TGCAGTGCTAGAGAACCGGCAGCGGGGGACCAAGAGACCCAGTACTTC	CSAREPAAGDQETQYF
TRBV4-2	-	TRBJ2-5	-	TGTGCCAGCAGCCAAGATGGGCGGAAACAAGAGACCCAGTACTTC	CASSQDGRKQETQYF
TRBV5-6	-	TRBJ1-2	-	TGTGCCAGCAGCTGGGGCGGGGAAAGGAACTATGGCTACACCTTC	CASSWGGERNYGYTF
TRBV7-9	-	TRBJ2-3	TRBD2	TGTGCCAGCAGCCCCTCGAGTAAACCGGGACTAGCGTTCACAGATACGCAGTATTTT	CASSPSSKPGLAFTDTQYF
TRBV5-1	-	TRBJ2-1	TRBD2	TGCGCCAGCAGCTTGCTAGCGGGGATCGATGAGCAGTTCTTC	CASSLLAGIDEQFF
TRBV12-3/TRBV12-4	-	TRBJ2-3	-	TGTGCCAGCAGTCCATCAGATACGCAGTATTTT	CASSPSDTQYF
TRBV28	-	TRBJ2-3	TRBD2	TGTGCCAGCTTTAGGGCGGGGGTGAGGGATACGCAGTATTTT	CASFRAGVRDTQYF
TRBV12-3/TRBV12-4	few	TRBJ1-5	-	TGTGCCAGCAGAGACACAGGGAAGCCTTATAGCAATCAGCCCCAGCATTTT	CASRDTGKPYSNQPQHF
TRBV2	few	TRBJ1-5	-	TGTGCCAGCAGTGCCCCGGCGGGATATAGCAATCAGCCCCAGCATTTT	CASSAPAGYSNQPQHF